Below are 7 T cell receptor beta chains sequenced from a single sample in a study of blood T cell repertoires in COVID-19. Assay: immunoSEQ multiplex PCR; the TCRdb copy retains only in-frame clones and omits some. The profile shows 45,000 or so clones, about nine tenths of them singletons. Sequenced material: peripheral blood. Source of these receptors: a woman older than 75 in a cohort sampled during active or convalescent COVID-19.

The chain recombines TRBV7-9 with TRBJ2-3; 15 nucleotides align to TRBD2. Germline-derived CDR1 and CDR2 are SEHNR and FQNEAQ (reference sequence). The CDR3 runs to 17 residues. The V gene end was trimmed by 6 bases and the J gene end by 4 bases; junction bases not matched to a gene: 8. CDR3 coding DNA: TGTGCCAGCAGAGGGAGGACTAGCGGGAGGGGAGCAGATACGCAGTATTTT. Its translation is CASRGRTSGRGADTQYF.

The CDR3: CASSHRERGAFF. The CDR3 DNA is TGTGCCAGCAGTCACAGGGAGCGGGGAGCTTTCTTT. The chain joins TRBV6-5 to TRBJ1-1; TRBD1 might be the D (6 bases). The V end lost 5 bases, the J end lost 10 bases, and 14 bases lay between the germline ends. The germline gives CDR1 MNHEY, CDR2 SVGAGI. This CDR3 is built from 12 residues.

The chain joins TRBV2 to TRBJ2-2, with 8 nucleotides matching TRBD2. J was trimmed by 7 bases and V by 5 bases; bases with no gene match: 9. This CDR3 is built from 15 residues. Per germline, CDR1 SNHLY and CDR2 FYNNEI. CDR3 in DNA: TGTGCCAGCAGTAACAGCGGGGGTCCCGGCGGGGAGCTGTTTTTT. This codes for CASSNSGGPGGELFF.

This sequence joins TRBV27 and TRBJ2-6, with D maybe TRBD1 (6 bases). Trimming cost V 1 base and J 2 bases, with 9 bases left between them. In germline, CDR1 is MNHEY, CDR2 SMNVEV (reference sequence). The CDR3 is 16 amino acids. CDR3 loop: CASSLLSGAGANVLTF. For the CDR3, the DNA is TGTGCCAGCAGTTTATTATCAGGGGCTGGGGCCAACGTCCTGACTTTC.

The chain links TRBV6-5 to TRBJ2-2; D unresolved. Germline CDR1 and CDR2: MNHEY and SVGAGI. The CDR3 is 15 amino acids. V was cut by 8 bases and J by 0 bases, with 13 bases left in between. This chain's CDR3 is CASPTVVSNTGELFF. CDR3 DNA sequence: TGTGCCAGCCCTACGGTAGTTTCGAACACCGGGGAGCTGTTTTTT.

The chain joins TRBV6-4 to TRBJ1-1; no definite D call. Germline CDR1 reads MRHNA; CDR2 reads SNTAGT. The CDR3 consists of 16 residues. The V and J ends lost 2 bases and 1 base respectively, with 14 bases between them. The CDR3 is CASSDRSEVKNTEAFF. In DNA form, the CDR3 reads TGTGCCAGCAGTGACAGATCGGAGGTTAAGAACACTGAAGCTTTCTTT.

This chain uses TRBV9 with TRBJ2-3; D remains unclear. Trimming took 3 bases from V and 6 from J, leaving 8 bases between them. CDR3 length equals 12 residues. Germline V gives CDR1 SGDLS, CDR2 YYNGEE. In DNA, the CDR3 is TGTGCCAGCAGCGCATACGGGGATACGCAGTATTTT. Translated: CASSAYGDTQYF.